This is a list of T cell receptor beta chains from one sample in a study of T cell changes during pregnancy in multiple sclerosis. Assay used: immunoSEQ multiplex PCR; TCRdb lists only in-frame clones, some missing. The table has around 40,000 clones, more than 85% seen once. The sample here was CD8+ T cells from peripheral blood mononuclear cells, taken in the third trimester of pregnancy. The origin of the receptors is a female donor with multiple sclerosis, enrolled in a pregnancy study. The CDR3 runs from the conserved cysteine through the conserved F or W. D genes are given only for firm matches. The listing skips clone size in some rows; elsewhere it reads once, few, many or a size class.

V gene	clone size	D gene	J gene	CDR3 protein	CDR3 DNA
TRBV5-5	once	TRBD2	TRBJ2-7	CASSVRLLAGGEEQYF	TGTGCCAGCAGCGTCCGACTACTAGCGGGAGGGGAGGAGCAGTACTTC
TRBV6-5	.	.	TRBJ2-3	CASSYSRERGTDTQYF	TGTGCCAGCAGTTACTCCCGGGAGAGAGGCACAGATACGCAGTATTTT
TRBV18	.	TRBD2	TRBJ2-3	CASSPGGPSTDTQYF	TGTGCCAGCTCACCGGGAGGGCCTAGCACAGATACGCAGTATTTT
TRBV6-4	many	TRBD1	TRBJ2-3	CASSAGTGGADTQYF	TGTGCCAGCAGCGCCGGGACAGGGGGCGCAGATACGCAGTATTTT
TRBV7-2	.	TRBD2	TRBJ2-7	CASSLAPASGSSF	TGTGCCAGCAGCTTAGCCCCGGCTAGCGGGTCCTCGTTC
TRBV30	.	.	TRBJ1-5	CAWSWEGGRQPQHF	TGTGCCTGGAGTTGGGAGGGAGGACGGCAGCCCCAGCATTTT
TRBV5-1	.	.	TRBJ2-5	CASSYYDGEGETQYF	TGCGCCAGCAGCTATTATGACGGGGAAGGAGAGACCCAGTACTTC
TRBV5-1	.	TRBD1	TRBJ2-3	CASSVRQGKADTQYF	TGCGCCAGCAGCGTAAGACAGGGTAAAGCAGATACGCAGTATTTT
TRBV15	.	.	TRBJ1-5	CATSASQGWVYQPQHF	TGTGCCACCAGCGCCTCTCAGGGGTGGGTATATCAGCCCCAGCATTTT
TRBV30	.	TRBD1	TRBJ1-4	CAWSGQGEKLFF	TGTGCCTGGAGCGGACAGGGTGAAAAACTGTTTTTT